The sample holds many counts of the clone carrying this T cell receptor (beta chain). Its matching antigen is unknown. The data are from a study of T cells in Graves' hyperthyroidism and ophthalmopathy. V lost 2 bases and J 4 bases, leaving 5 bases between the germline ends. The germline V gene encodes CDR1 KGHSH and CDR2 LQKENI. The CDR3 is 12 amino acids. The study, taken as a whole, reports: Appearing also in blood were most of the thyroid clonotypes expanded above 0.001. Stable hyperthyroidism and ophthalmopathy were separated using 13 V-J signatures.

There were TCR beta CDR3 regions amplified from RNA transcripts. The HTBI primer set was used in a first-round RT-PCR of the TCR CDR3. TCRdb redid the calling of the multiplex PCR reads with MiXCR, one entry per CDR3 protein. The profile shows around 450,000 distinct CDR3 sequences, more than 15% of them singletons. PBMCs came from over 8.5 ml fresh peripheral blood. The source material was blood. The chain uses TRBV18 and TRBJ2-5; D not resolved. The origin of this receptor is a young woman with Graves' hyperthyroidism. The CDR3 DNA sequence: TGTGCCAGCTCACCATTGTCAGAGACCCAGTACTTC. Protein sequence: CASSPLSETQYF.